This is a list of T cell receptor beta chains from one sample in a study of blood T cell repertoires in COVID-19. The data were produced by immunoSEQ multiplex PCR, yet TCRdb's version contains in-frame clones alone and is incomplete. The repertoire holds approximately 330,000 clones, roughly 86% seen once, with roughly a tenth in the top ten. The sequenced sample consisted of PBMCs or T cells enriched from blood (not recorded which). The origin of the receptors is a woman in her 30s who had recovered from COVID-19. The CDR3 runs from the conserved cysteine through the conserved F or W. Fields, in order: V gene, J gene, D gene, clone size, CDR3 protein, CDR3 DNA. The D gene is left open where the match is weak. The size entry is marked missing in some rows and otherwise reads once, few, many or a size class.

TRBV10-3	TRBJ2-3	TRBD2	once	CAIRVTSADTQYF	TGTGCCATCAGGGTTACTAGCGCAGATACGCAGTATTTT
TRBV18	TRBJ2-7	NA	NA	CASSPPAGAYEQYF	TGTGCCAGCTCACCACCCGCCGGAGCCTACGAGCAGTACTTC
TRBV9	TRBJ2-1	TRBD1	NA	CASSGGQGNYNEQFF	TGTGCCAGCAGCGGGGGACAGGGTAACTACAATGAGCAGTTCTTC
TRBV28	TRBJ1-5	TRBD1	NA	CATLGQGGQPQHF	TGTGCCACACTGGGACAGGGGGGACAGCCCCAGCATTTT
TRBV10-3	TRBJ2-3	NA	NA	CAIRERRGERDTQYF	TGTGCCATCAGGGAACGTAGGGGTGAAAGAGATACGCAGTATTTT
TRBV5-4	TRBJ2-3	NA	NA	CASSGRDRSTDTQYF	TGTGCCAGCAGCGGGCGGGACAGAAGCACAGATACGCAGTATTTT
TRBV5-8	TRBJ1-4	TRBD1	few	CASSLGYGTGKFEKLFF	TGTGCCAGCAGCTTGGGATATGGGACAGGAAAATTTGAAAAACTGTTTTTT
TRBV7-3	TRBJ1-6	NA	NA	CASSLTGRTNSPLHF	TGTGCCAGCAGCTTAACGGGGAGGACAAATTCACCCCTCCACTTT
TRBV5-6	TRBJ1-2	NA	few	CASRRGTLDGGYTF	TGTGCCAGCAGGAGAGGGACACTTGATGGGGGCTACACCTTC
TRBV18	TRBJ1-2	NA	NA	CASSGEDWLGYTF	TGTGCCAGCTCGGGGGAGGACTGGCTAGGCTACACCTTC
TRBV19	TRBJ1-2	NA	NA	CASSESEGADYGYTF	TGTGCCAGTAGCGAATCCGAGGGCGCGGACTATGGCTACACCTTC
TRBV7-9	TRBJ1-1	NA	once	CASSPRSPSTEAFF	TGTGCCAGCAGCCCAAGGAGTCCGAGCACTGAAGCTTTCTTT
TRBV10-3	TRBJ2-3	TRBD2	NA	CAIGLAGDTDTQYF	TGTGCCATCGGACTAGCGGGCGACACAGATACGCAGTATTTT